The sequence of this TCR beta chain was determined in a study of glioma-infiltrating T cells after dendritic cell vaccination. Up to about 2 ug genomic DNA was used for TCRB CDR3 amplification. The data were produced by immunoSEQ multiplex PCR, yet TCRdb's version contains in-frame clones alone and is incomplete. The data hold 110,000 or so clones, with 85% to 90% observed a single time. This CDR3 is 13 amino acids long. CDR1 is MNHNS, CDR2 SASEGT, per germline. Trimming left V 2 bases short and J 4 bases short, with 7 bases between. Time point defined: after dendritic cell vaccination, including at tumor progression/relapse.

This chain joins TRBV6-1 and TRBJ2-3; D is uncertain. Sequencing was performed on blood, taken after dendritic cell vaccination. This clonotype originated in a human donor with glioblastoma. The CDR3 here is CASSEFGADTQYF. The CDR3 DNA reads as TGTGCCAGCAGTGAATTTGGAGCAGATACGCAGTATTTT.